These T cell receptor beta chains were read from a single sample in a study of blood T cell repertoires in COVID-19. Using immunoSEQ multiplex PCR, the repertoire was profiled, and TCRdb retains in-frame clones only, with some absent. The sample lists about 79,000 clones, 85% to 90% occurring once. Sequenced sample: peripheral blood. The receptors were sampled from a man in his forties or fifties with active COVID-19. CDR3s leave out the opening cysteine and the closing phenylalanine or tryptophan.

>TRBV9|TRBJ2-1
ASSVGGGRDRANEQF
>TRBV2|TRBJ1-5
ASCASVDQPQH
>TRBV9|TRBJ2-7
ASSVGTVSYEQY
>TRBV30|TRBJ1-6
AWSVQGRSPLH
>TRBV5-1|TRBJ1-2
ASSLGTGYGYT
>TRBV5-1|TRBJ2-3
ASTRQGISTDTQY
>TRBV6-4|TRBJ2-3
ASSGSGVDTQY
>TRBV4-1|TRBJ1-1
ASSQDLQHTEAF
>TRBV6-5|TRBJ1-2
ASTTSPTENYGYT
>TRBV12-3/TRBV12-4|TRBJ1-1
ASRSTGLGEAF
>TRBV5-1|TRBJ2-2
ASSSVEGPEGELF
>TRBV19|TRBJ2-2
ASSIGGGTGELF
>TRBV4-3|TRBJ1-5
ASSSTSNQPQH
>TRBV20-1|TRBJ2-7
SASSRSSYEQY
>TRBV5-4|TRBJ2-3
ASSWTSGGTTDTQY
>TRBV5-6|TRBJ1-1
ASSHRVVNTEAF
>TRBV6-5|TRBJ2-1
ASSYSGSSYNEQF
>TRBV7-8|TRBJ1-4
ASSTGTGSHEKLF
>TRBV3-1/TRBV3-2|TRBJ1-6
ASSYGEGVSNSPLH
>TRBV11-3|TRBJ2-2
ASSYMTGNTGELF
>TRBV6-5|TRBJ1-2
ASSYGTGPGIYGYT
>TRBV7-2|TRBJ2-7
ASSLVMIFTSGIYEQY
>TRBV19|TRBJ2-1
ASSGSGTSGRTLYLDEQF
>TRBV19|TRBJ2-1
ASSIAGLAKYNEQF
>TRBV3-1/TRBV3-2|TRBJ2-1
ASSQEGSSGRAKTYNEQF
>TRBV28|TRBJ2-3
ASSTPGQGFTDTQY
>TRBV7-8|TRBJ2-7
ASSLLDSGLSYEQY
>TRBV12-5|TRBJ2-1
ASGMRVSSYNEQF
>TRBV7-2|TRBJ2-6
ASSLVSGGYSGANVLT
>TRBV5-1|TRBJ2-7
ASSLFPSYEQY
>TRBV28|TRBJ2-3
ASSELGTSGASTDTQY
>TRBV5-1|TRBJ1-1
ASRRQSQGNTEAF
>TRBV19|TRBJ2-3
ASSIVLGKTPFSQY
>TRBV9|TRBJ1-2
ASSPTGQGAPGYT
>TRBV2|TRBJ1-1
ASNTPSGGENTEAF
>TRBV7-8|TRBJ2-2
ASSLAGREAGELF
>TRBV11-3|TRBJ1-5
ASSYPGGTGGHQPQH
>TRBV1|TRBJ2-1
TSTQCHSRF
>TRBV28|TRBJ1-2
ASSRGGIYGYT
>TRBV5-1|TRBJ2-1
ASSLKGGPNNEQF
>TRBV11-2|TRBJ2-7
ASSLRRRSYEQY
>TRBV5-4|TRBJ2-3
ASSNRKPTDTQY
>TRBV15|TRBJ1-1
ATSQKRGTGLGAF
>TRBV7-8|TRBJ1-2
ASSLFWSDGYT
>TRBV28|TRBJ2-1
ASSSDGSRDSSYNEQF
>TRBV19|TRBJ2-7
ASSGTGLEQY
>TRBV11-3|TRBJ1-1
ASSGFQGEAF
>TRBV9|TRBJ2-7
ASSVSLAGGQY
>TRBV6-5|TRBJ2-2
ASSYLALMNTGELF
>TRBV6-5|TRBJ1-6
ASRGGTGAISPLH
>TRBV11-2|TRBJ1-1
ASSLGQGPEAF